This T cell receptor (beta chain) is drawn from a study of long-term antiretroviral therapy in people with HIV. Study-wide findings and caveats: Pre-ART-expanded clones dominated the repertoire at all time points. Comparison with controls showed narrower CDR3 length ranges in HIV repertoires. In samples taken after ART, diversity increased but remained below transplant donor control levels.

J was trimmed by 6 bases and V by 5 bases; bases with no gene match: 18. Germline CDR1 and CDR2: SGHVS and FNYEAQ. This CDR3 has 17 amino acids. Sequencing used immunoSEQ v3.0 at survey level. Assay used: immunoSEQ multiplex PCR; TCRdb lists only in-frame clones, some missing. Here the sample spans about 21,000 clones, less than 85% being singletons. Points on this clone: Its matching antigen is unknown.

This receptor was taken from a woman in her 40s with HIV. This specimen was unsorted PBMCs, taken 1.7 to 1.8 years before starting antiretroviral therapy. The chain couples TRBV7-6 to TRBJ2-5; 7 nucleotides agree with TRBD1. The DNA for the CDR3 is TGTGCCAGCAGCCGTGAGGCGACAGGGAGAGTAATCCAGACCCAGTACTTC. This sequence encodes CASSREATGRVIQTQYF.